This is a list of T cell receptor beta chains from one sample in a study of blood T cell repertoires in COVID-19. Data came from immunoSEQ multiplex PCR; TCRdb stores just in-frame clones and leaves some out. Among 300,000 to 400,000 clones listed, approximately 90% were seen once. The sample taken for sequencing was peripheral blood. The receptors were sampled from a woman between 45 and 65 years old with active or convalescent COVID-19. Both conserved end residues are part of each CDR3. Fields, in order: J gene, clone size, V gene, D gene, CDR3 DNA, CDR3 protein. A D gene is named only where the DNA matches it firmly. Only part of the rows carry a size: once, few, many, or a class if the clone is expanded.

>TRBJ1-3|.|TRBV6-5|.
TGTGCCAGCAGTAGGGGACTGAATGGAAACACCATATATTTT
CASSRGLNGNTIYF
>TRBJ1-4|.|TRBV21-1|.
TGTGCCAGCAGCAAAAGGCCGGGCCCGGGGGATAATGAAAAACTGTTTTTT
CASSKRPGPGDNEKLFF
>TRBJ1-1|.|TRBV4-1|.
TGCGCCAGCGAAGACCCTGGAGCTAGCACTGAAGCTTTCTTT
CASEDPGASTEAFF
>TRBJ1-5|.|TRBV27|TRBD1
TGTGCCAGCAGTTTATCCGGACAGGGAAATCAGCCCCAGCATTTT
CASSLSGQGNQPQHF
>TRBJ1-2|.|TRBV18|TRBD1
TGTGCCAGCTCACCTGACAGGGTTGTTGGCTACACCTTC
CASSPDRVVGYTF
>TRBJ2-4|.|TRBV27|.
TGTGCCAGCAGCTCCTTTCAGGGGACCTATCCCAAAAACATTCAGTACTTC
CASSSFQGTYPKNIQYF
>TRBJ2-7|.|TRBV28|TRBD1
TGTGCCAGCAGACCACCCGGGACAGCCTACGAGCAGTACTTC
CASRPPGTAYEQYF
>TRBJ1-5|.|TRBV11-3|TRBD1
TGTGCCAGCAGCTCGAGGACAGGGGGGTATAGCAATCAGCCCCAGCATTTT
CASSSRTGGYSNQPQHF
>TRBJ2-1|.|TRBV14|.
TGTGCCAGCAGCCAGCCGGGCGGAAGATTAGGGGAGTTCTTC
CASSQPGGRLGEFF
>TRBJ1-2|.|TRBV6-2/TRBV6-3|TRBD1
TGTGCCAGCAGTTACAGGGTCCCGGGACAGGTCTATGGCTACACCTTC
CASSYRVPGQVYGYTF
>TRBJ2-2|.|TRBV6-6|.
TGTGCCAGCAGAACCGGGACGAACACCGGGGAGCTGTTTTTT
CASRTGTNTGELFF
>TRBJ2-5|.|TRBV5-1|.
TGCGCCAGCAGCTTGGCGGTTGTCCGGGAGACCCAGTACTTC
CASSLAVVRETQYF
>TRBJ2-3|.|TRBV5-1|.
TGCGCCAGCGGGTTTGGCAGGAGCACAGATACGCAGTATTTT
CASGFGRSTDTQYF
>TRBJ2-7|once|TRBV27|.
TGTGCCAGCAGTTTTAATGTCGCCTACGAGCAGTACTTC
CASSFNVAYEQYF
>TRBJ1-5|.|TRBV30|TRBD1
TGTGCCTGGAGTCAGGATAATGAGGGGGCGCATCAGCCCCAGCATTTT
CAWSQDNEGAHQPQHF
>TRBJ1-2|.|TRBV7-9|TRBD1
TGTGCCAGCAGCGAGTTAGAAGGGGGCTTTAACTATGGCTACACCTTC
CASSELEGGFNYGYTF
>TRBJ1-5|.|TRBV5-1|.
TGCGCCAGCAGCCTCCTTGACAGGAGCAATCAGCCCCAGCATTTT
CASSLLDRSNQPQHF
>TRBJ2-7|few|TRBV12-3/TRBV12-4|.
TGTGCCAGCAGAAGTGGGGGCATCTACGAGCAGTACTTC
CASRSGGIYEQYF
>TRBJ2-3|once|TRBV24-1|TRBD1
TGTGCCACCGAAGACAGGGAGAGGACAGATACGCAGTATTTT
CATEDRERTDTQYF
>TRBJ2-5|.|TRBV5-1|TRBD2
TGCGCCAGCAGCTCGGCGGGACTAGCGGGAACAGAGACCCAGTACTTC
CASSSAGLAGTETQYF
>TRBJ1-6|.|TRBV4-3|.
TGCGCCAGCAGCCAAGATTCGCACGGTACGGATTCACCCCTCCACTTT
CASSQDSHGTDSPLHF
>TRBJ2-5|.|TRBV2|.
TGTGCCAGTTCTCTGACTGTCCGGGAAGAGACCCAGTACTTC
CASSLTVREETQYF
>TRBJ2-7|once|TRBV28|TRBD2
TGTGCCAGCAGTCCGGGACTAGCGGGATTTCCTTACGAGCAGTACTTC
CASSPGLAGFPYEQYF
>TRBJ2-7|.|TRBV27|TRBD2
TGTGCCAGCAGTTTAAGCCTAGCGGGGCAATCCTACGAGCAGTACTTC
CASSLSLAGQSYEQYF
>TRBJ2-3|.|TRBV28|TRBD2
TGTGCCGGCAGCCCTATTTCCGCTAGCGGGGGCACAGATACGCAGTATTTT
CAGSPISASGGTDTQYF
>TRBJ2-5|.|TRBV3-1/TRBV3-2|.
TGTGCCAGCTTAGCCAGGGGAAGAGAAGAGACCCAGTACTTC
CASLARGREETQYF
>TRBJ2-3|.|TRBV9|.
TGTGCCAGCAGCGTATCTCCAGCACTAGCACACACAGATACGCAGTATTTT
CASSVSPALAHTDTQYF
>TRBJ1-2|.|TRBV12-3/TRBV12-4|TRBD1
TGTGCCAGCAGTTTTCAGGGGGCGTATGGCTACACCTTC
CASSFQGAYGYTF
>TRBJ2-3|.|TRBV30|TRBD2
TGTGCCTGGTCACTAGCGCGAAGGACAGATACGCAGTATTTT
CAWSLARRTDTQYF
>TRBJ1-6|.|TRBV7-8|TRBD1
TGTGCCAGCAGCTTAGGGACAGGGGATTCACCCCTCCACTTT
CASSLGTGDSPLHF
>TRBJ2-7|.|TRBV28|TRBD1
TGTGCCAGCAGTTTAAGCGGACAGGGCTACTACGAGCAGTACTTC
CASSLSGQGYYEQYF
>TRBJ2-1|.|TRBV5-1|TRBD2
TGCGCCAGCAGTTACAGCTTAGCGGGAGGAGGGAATGAGCAGTTCTTC
CASSYSLAGGGNEQFF
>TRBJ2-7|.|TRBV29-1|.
TGCAGCGTGGGTGGGCAGATCGAGCAGTACTTC
CSVGGQIEQYF
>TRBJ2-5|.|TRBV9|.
TGTGCCAGCAGCGTCACAGGGTACCAAGAGACCCAGTACTTC
CASSVTGYQETQYF
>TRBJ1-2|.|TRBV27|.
TGTGCCAGCAGCTCCGTAATCAGGGGTGGCTACACCTTC
CASSSVIRGGYTF
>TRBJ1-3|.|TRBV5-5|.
TGTGCCAGCGGGCCCAACTCTGGAAACACCATATATTTT
CASGPNSGNTIYF
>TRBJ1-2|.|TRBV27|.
TGTGCCAGCAGTTCGGGCTTTTGGGAGGATAATGGCTACACCTTC
CASSSGFWEDNGYTF
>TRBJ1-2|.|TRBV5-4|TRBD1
TGTGCCAGCAGCCTTCCGACAGGGGCCGACTATGGCTACACCTTC
CASSLPTGADYGYTF
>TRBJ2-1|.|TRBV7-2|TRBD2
TGTGCCAGCAGCTTGGAAGCCTTAGCGGGGGAGCAGTTCTTC
CASSLEALAGEQFF
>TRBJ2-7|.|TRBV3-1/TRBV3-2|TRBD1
TGTGCCAGCAGCCAAACCTCTTCAGGGGGCGAGCAGTACTTC
CASSQTSSGGEQYF
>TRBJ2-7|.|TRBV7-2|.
TGTGCCAGCAGCTTAGGACAGGCGGGCGAGCAGTACTTC
CASSLGQAGEQYF
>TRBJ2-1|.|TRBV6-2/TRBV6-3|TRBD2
TGTGCCAGCAGTTACGGGAGGACTAGCTACAATGAGCAGTTCTTC
CASSYGRTSYNEQFF
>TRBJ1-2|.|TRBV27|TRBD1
TGTGCCAGCAGTCCGTTCGGGGGACAGGGGGTTAGAGGCTACACCTTC
CASSPFGGQGVRGYTF
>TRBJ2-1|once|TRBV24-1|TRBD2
TGTGCCACCAGTGATTTCTCTAGCGGGACGCTTTACAATGAGCAGTTCTTC
CATSDFSSGTLYNEQFF
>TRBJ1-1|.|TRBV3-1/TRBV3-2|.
TGTGCCAGCAGCCAAGCTGGAGGGGCTGAAGCTTTCTTT
CASSQAGGAEAFF
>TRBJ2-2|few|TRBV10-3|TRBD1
TGTGCCATCAGTGAGATCAGGGGGCAAGGGGAGCTGTTTTTT
CAISEIRGQGELFF
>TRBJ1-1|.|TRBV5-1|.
TGCGCCAGCAGCTTGGCGGGATTTCGAACTGAAGCTTTCTTT
CASSLAGFRTEAFF
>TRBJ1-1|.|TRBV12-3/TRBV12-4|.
TGTGCCAGCAGTTTGGAGACCGGGTCTCACGCTTTCTTT
CASSLETGSHAFF
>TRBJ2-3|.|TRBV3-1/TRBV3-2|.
TGTGCCAGCAGCCAAGTTGCGGGCTGGAGCACAGATACGCAGTATTTT
CASSQVAGWSTDTQYF
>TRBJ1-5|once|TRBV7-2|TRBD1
TGTGCCAGCAGCCCGGACAGGCTAAATCAGCCCCAGCATTTT
CASSPDRLNQPQHF
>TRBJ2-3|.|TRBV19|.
TGTGCCAGTAGTATTGGTGACAGATGGAATACGCAGTATTTT
CASSIGDRWNTQYF
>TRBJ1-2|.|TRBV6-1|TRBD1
TGTGCCAGCAGTGAGAGCCACAGGGGGCAGGGCTACACCTTC
CASSESHRGQGYTF
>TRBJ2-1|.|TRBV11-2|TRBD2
TGTGCCAGCAGCCCTTTCTCCCTGATAGCGGGGAGCTCCTACAATGAGCAGTTCTTC
CASSPFSLIAGSSYNEQFF
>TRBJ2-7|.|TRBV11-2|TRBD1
TGTGCCAGCAGCTCGCCCATGACAGGGGAAGGGAGGGAGCAGTACTTC
CASSSPMTGEGREQYF
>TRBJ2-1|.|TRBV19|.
TGTGCCAGTAGTACCCCCCTTAGTTTTGAGCAGTTCTTC
CASSTPLSFEQFF
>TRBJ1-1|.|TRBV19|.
TGTGCCAGTAGTATCGCAATGGGGAGAATGAACACTGAAGCTTTCTTT
CASSIAMGRMNTEAFF
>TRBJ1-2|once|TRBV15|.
TGTGCCACCAGCAGAGATTTGGGAGGGCTGAACCCTCTTGGCTACACCTTC
CATSRDLGGLNPLGYTF